This T cell receptor beta chain was recovered during a study of response to subunit inactivated influenza vaccine (dated by TCRdb to the late 2010s). For the wider study: Deep quantitative T cell receptor repertoire profiling was used in the study to track responses to a trivalent subunit inactivated influenza vaccine.

The study at large found these results: It was suggested by the authors that each seasonal influenza vaccination may recruit only a limited number of new T cells.

Including cysteine and phenylalanine, the CDR3 has 15 amino acids. Only the CDR3 part of the read is kept: 45 bases, read in frame from the first base. Via the germline V gene, CDR1 is MNHNS and CDR2 SASEGT. V was cut back by 6 bases and J by 0 bases, leaving a gap of 12 bases between them. Library creation used RT-PCR. These reads were obtained on an Illumina HiSeq 2500. TCRdb ran its own pipeline on the public reads, namely fastp trimming at Q25 and MiXCR clone calling, and kept in-frame beta chains. Every entry covers one CDR3 protein and lists the most common genes and DNA from its rows. In this sample the table shows 600,000 to 850,000 distinct CDR3 sequences, 13% to 15% of which occur a single time. 7.5% to 9% of the sample is held by the ten biggest clonotypes. This clonotype was detected only a few times. Its antigen remains unidentified. The input lacks base qualities; no much larger clone sits a single base away.

This clonotype originated in a man between 50 and 59 years old who received an inactivated influenza vaccine. Donor details come from another sample of the same person, matched by shared clones. The material was PBMCs from blood, obtained 14 to 15 days before vaccination. Recombination joined TRBV6-1 with TRBJ1-3; no D gene can be assigned with confidence. The DNA reads TGTGCCAGCAGAGGACCGGGGAGCTCTGGAAACACCATATATTTT. Its translation reads: CASRGPGSSGNTIYF.